This TCR beta chain was profiled in a study of blood T cell repertoires in COVID-19. On the study more broadly: The origin of the acute and convalescent COVID-19 samples was the United States, Italy and Spain. PBMCs, B-cell-depleted T cells, or T cells were the source of the cDNA or gDNA that made up the material.

In the study's own analysis: Counts of nucleated cells, estimated from reference gene primer amplification, were obtained. Generated by immunoSEQ multiplex PCR, the TCRdb table keeps only in-frame clones and is missing some. V and J calls and clone size come straight from that table; D and trimming were deduced from the DNA. The table has roughly 210,000 clones, roughly 84% seen once. This CDR3 comprises 16 residues. V gave up 6 bases and J gave up 5 bases; unmatched junction bases: 10. Germline CDR1 and CDR2: SGHAT and FQDESV (reference sequence). Input material: peripheral blood. The clonotype originates from a woman of 80 years or more with COVID-19, enrolled during active disease. The genes are TRBV11-1 and TRBJ1-1, with 12 bases fitting TRBD1. The CDR3 DNA sequence: TGTGCCAGCAGACCCGGGACAGGGGGCGCAAGAACTGAAGCTTTCTTT. Residues: CASRPGTGGARTEAFF. Together with reference TRBV11-1 and TRBJ1-1, the CDR3 gives the full variable domain: EAEVAQSPRYKITEKSQAVAFWCDPISGHATLYWYRQILGQGPELLVQFQDESVVDDSQLPKDRFSAERLKGVDSTLKIQPAELGDSAMYLCASRPGTGGARTEAFFGQGTRLTVV.